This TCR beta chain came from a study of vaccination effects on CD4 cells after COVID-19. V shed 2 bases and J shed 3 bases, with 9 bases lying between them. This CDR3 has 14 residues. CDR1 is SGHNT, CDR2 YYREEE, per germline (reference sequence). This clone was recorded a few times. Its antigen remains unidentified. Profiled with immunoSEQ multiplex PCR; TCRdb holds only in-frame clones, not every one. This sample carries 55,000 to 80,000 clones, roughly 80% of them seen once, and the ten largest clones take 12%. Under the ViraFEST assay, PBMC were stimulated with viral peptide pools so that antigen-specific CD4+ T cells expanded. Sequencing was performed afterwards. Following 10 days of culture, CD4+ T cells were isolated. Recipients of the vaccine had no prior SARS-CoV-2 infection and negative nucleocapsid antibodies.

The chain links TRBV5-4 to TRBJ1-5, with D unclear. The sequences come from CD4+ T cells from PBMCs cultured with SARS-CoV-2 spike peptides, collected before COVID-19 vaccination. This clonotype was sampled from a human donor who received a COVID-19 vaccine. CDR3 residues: CASSLHGHNQPQHF. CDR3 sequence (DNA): TGTGCCAGCAGCTTACACGGTCACAATCAGCCCCAGCATTTT.